The rows below give T cell receptor beta chains drawn from one sample of a study of spatial heterogeneity in lung cancer. TCRdb reprocessed the 5' RACE reads with MiXCR, giving one entry per CDR3 protein. Among roughly 6,200 distinct CDR3 sequences listed, 15% to 20% were seen once. The source material was normal lung tissue next to the tumor, sampled at surgery. The receptors originated from a male donor with early-stage non-small cell lung cancer. Each CDR3 is given with its conserved first and last residue. D genes are given only for firm matches. Not every row has a clone size; where given, it reads once, few, many or a size class.

d_call | clone_size | j_call | v_call | cdr3_aa | cdr3_nt
TRBD2 | medium-sized | TRBJ2-1 | TRBV10-1 | CASSDTSGGRNEQFF | TGCGCCAGCAGTGACACTAGCGGAGGCCGCAATGAGCAGTTCTTC
. | . | TRBJ1-1 | TRBV10-3 | CAISLSLTGRNTEAFF | TGTGCCATCAGTCTCTCTTTGACGGGACGGAACACTGAAGCTTTCTTT
TRBD2 | medium-sized | TRBJ2-1 | TRBV20-1 | CSARVSGRNEQFF | TGCAGTGCTAGAGTGAGCGGGAGAAATGAGCAGTTCTTC
. | . | TRBJ2-7 | TRBV5-6 | CASSLATPLAYEQYF | TGTGCCAGCAGCTTGGCGACACCATTAGCCTACGAGCAGTACTTC
. | medium-sized | TRBJ2-2 | TRBV30 | CAWTLPGTWELFF | TGTGCCTGGACCCTCCCAGGGACCTGGGAGCTGTTTTTT
. | . | TRBJ2-1 | TRBV5-4 | CASSLGGLSSYNEQFF | TGTGCCAGCAGCTTGGGAGGCCTTAGCTCCTACAATGAGCAGTTCTTC
. | medium-sized | TRBJ1-3 | TRBV29-1 | CSVEADSGNTIYF | TGCAGCGTTGAGGCAGACTCTGGAAACACCATATATTTT
TRBD2 | . | TRBJ2-1 | TRBV20-1 | CSARARRTSGSANEQFF | TGCAGTGCTAGAGCGCGTCGTACTAGCGGGAGCGCCAATGAGCAGTTCTTC
TRBD2 | few | TRBJ2-2 | TRBV5-4 | CASSRGTSKNTGELFF | TGTGCCAGCAGCCGGGGGACTAGCAAAAACACCGGGGAGCTGTTTTTT
TRBD1 | . | TRBJ1-2 | TRBV29-1 | CSVDRGPNYGYTF | TGCAGCGTGGACAGGGGTCCCAACTATGGCTACACCTTC
TRBD2 | few | TRBJ2-2 | TRBV27 | CASSFGSGSFGTGELFF | TGTGCCAGCAGTTTCGGTAGCGGGAGCTTCGGCACCGGGGAGCTGTTTTTT
. | . | TRBJ2-7 | TRBV6-2/TRBV6-3 | CASSYPFLDGDYEQYF | TGTGCCAGCAGTTACCCGTTCCTGGACGGGGACTACGAGCAGTACTTC
TRBD2 | medium-sized | TRBJ2-7 | TRBV7-2 | CASSPWVAGEQYF | TGTGCCAGCAGCCCCTGGGTAGCGGGCGAGCAGTACTTC
. | medium-sized | TRBJ2-1 | TRBV5-4 | CASSLVALSSYNEQFF | TGTGCCAGCAGCTTGGTTGCGCTGAGCTCCTACAATGAGCAGTTCTTC
TRBD2 | . | TRBJ2-1 | TRBV20-1 | CSARGGLAGTNEQFF | TGCAGTGCTAGAGGCGGACTAGCGGGAACCAATGAGCAGTTCTTC
TRBD2 | medium-sized | TRBJ2-1 | TRBV9 | CASSVGGTSGNFRDEQFF | TGTGCCAGCAGCGTAGGGGGGACTAGCGGGAATTTCAGGGATGAGCAGTTCTTC
. | . | TRBJ2-3 | TRBV5-1 | CASSGEGSSTQYF | TGCGCCAGCAGCGGGGAAGGATCCTCTACGCAGTATTTT
. | . | TRBJ2-7 | TRBV7-9 | CASSLGGPIYEQYF | TGTGCCAGCAGCTTAGGGGGGCCAATCTACGAGCAGTACTTC
. | medium-sized | TRBJ1-5 | TRBV19 | CASTTERHQPQHF | TGTGCCAGTACCACCGAGAGGCATCAGCCCCAGCATTTT
. | . | TRBJ1-5 | TRBV19 | CASSIDVGRPNQPQHF | TGTGCCAGTAGTATAGATGTGGGCAGGCCCAATCAGCCCCAGCATTTT
TRBD2 | few | TRBJ2-3 | TRBV6-4 | CASSETSGTDTQYF | TGTGCCAGCAGTGAGACTAGCGGGACAGATACGCAGTATTTT
. | medium-sized | TRBJ2-1 | TRBV29-1 | CSVEAGGPDEQFF | TGCAGCGTTGAAGCTGGGGGGCCGGATGAGCAGTTCTTC
TRBD1 | few | TRBJ2-7 | TRBV6-6 | CASSEWTGGDEQYF | TGTGCCAGCAGTGAATGGACAGGGGGGGACGAGCAGTACTTC
. | few | TRBJ1-6 | TRBV29-1 | CSVSRTTNSPLHF | TGCAGCGTCAGTAGGACTACCAATTCACCCCTCCACTTT
. | few | TRBJ2-1 | TRBV20-1 | CSSGAGSYNNEQFF | TGCAGTTCGGGTGCCGGATCATATAACAATGAGCAGTTCTTC
. | medium-sized | TRBJ1-2 | TRBV14 | CASSQDWQPYGYTF | TGTGCCAGCAGCCAAGACTGGCAGCCCTATGGCTACACCTTC
. | . | TRBJ1-3 | TRBV30 | CAWNQGGDTIYF | TGTGCCTGGAATCAGGGAGGTGACACCATATATTTT
TRBD1 | medium-sized | TRBJ2-1 | TRBV28 | CASSLTVLQTGGYNEQFF | TGTGCCAGCAGTTTAACGGTATTACAGACAGGGGGCTACAATGAGCAGTTCTTC
. | many | TRBJ1-1 | TRBV5-1 | CASSLAEGVDRMNTEAFF | TGCGCCAGCAGCTTGGCCGAGGGGGTCGATCGAATGAACACTGAAGCTTTCTTT
TRBD2 | few | TRBJ2-1 | TRBV5-4 | CASSLGREAYPNNEQFF | TGTGCCAGCAGCTTGGGGCGGGAGGCCTACCCCAACAATGAGCAGTTCTTC
. | . | TRBJ2-5 | TRBV7-9 | CASSSGRGKETQYF | TGTGCCAGCAGCTCGGGCCGGGGGAAAGAGACCCAGTACTTC
. | medium-sized | TRBJ2-6 | TRBV5-1 | CASSTAGSGANVLTF | TGCGCCAGCAGCACCGCGGGGTCTGGGGCCAACGTCCTGACTTTC
TRBD1 | many | TRBJ2-5 | TRBV7-9 | CASSATGMETQYF | TGTGCCAGCAGCGCGACAGGGATGGAGACCCAGTACTTC
TRBD2 | few | TRBJ2-3 | TRBV20-1 | CSARWTSGSLTDTQYF | TGCAGTGCTAGATGGACTAGCGGGAGTTTGACAGATACGCAGTATTTT
. | few | TRBJ2-1 | TRBV29-1 | CSVEDGGNNEQFF | TGCAGCGTTGAAGATGGAGGGAACAATGAGCAGTTCTTC
TRBD1 | . | TRBJ1-2 | TRBV11-2 | CASSLPRTGTTGYTF | TGTGCCAGCAGCTTACCGCGGACAGGGACCACTGGCTACACCTTC
. | medium-sized | TRBJ1-5 | TRBV23-1 | CASSQYWGSNQPQHF | TGCGCCAGCAGTCAATATTGGGGTAGCAATCAGCCCCAGCATTTT
. | medium-sized | TRBJ1-6 | TRBV5-6 | CASSGKGNSPLHF | TGTGCCAGCAGCGGGAAGGGTAATTCACCCCTCCACTTT
. | few | TRBJ2-7 | TRBV12-3/TRBV12-4 | CASSRDRTSYEQYF | TGTGCCAGCAGTCGGGACCGCACCTCCTACGAGCAGTACTTC
TRBD1 | few | TRBJ2-1 | TRBV11-2 | CASSDRGTGSYNEQFF | TGTGCCAGCAGTGATAGGGGGACAGGGAGCTACAATGAGCAGTTCTTC
TRBD1 | few | TRBJ2-7 | TRBV10-3 | CAMSTGTYEQYF | TGTGCCATGTCGACAGGGACCTACGAGCAGTACTTC
TRBD1 | many | TRBJ2-1 | TRBV4-1 | CASSQGQGTYNEQFF | TGCGCCAGCAGCCAAGGACAGGGTACATACAATGAGCAGTTCTTC
. | . | TRBJ2-7 | TRBV28 | CASRDLYEQYF | TGTGCCAGCAGGGACCTCTACGAGCAGTACTTC
. | few | TRBJ2-2 | TRBV7-9 | CASSLKGQWTGELFF | TGTGCCAGCAGCTTAAAGGGGCAATGGACCGGGGAGCTGTTTTTT
. | . | TRBJ1-1 | TRBV6-1 | CASGPDFTVGTEAFF | TGTGCCAGTGGCCCAGACTTTACTGTGGGCACTGAAGCTTTCTTT
. | medium-sized | TRBJ2-1 | TRBV12-3/TRBV12-4 | CASSDASVKEVQFF | TGTGCCAGCAGTGATGCTAGCGTCAAGGAGGTGCAGTTCTTC
TRBD1 | . | TRBJ1-2 | TRBV20-1 | CSAGDRGRRGYTF | TGCAGTGCGGGCGACAGGGGGAGGAGAGGCTACACCTTC
. | medium-sized | TRBJ2-6 | TRBV5-1 | CASSLVPARGGGANVLTF | TGCGCCAGCAGCTTGGTTCCGGCCAGGGGTGGTGGGGCCAACGTCCTGACTTTC